This record covers a single T cell receptor beta chain. V dropped 4 bases and J dropped 5; count of bases not matched to a gene: 7. The CDR3 has 14 residues. Germline V gives CDR1 SEHNR, CDR2 FQNEAQ (reference sequence). Original analysis: Reference gene primer amplification gave nucleated cell count estimates. The assay was immunoSEQ multiplex PCR, and TCRdb's table has in-frame clones only and misses some. The V and J calls and clone size are taken from that table; D and trimming were inferred from the DNA. The data show 140,000 to 150,000 clones, with roughly 80% seen just once and nearly 3% held by the top ten. The data belong to a study of blood T cell repertoires in COVID-19. Study information: Samples representing acute and convalescent COVID-19 were sourced from the United States, Italy and Spain.

The chain carries TRBV7-9 and TRBJ1-2, with 7 bases fitting TRBD1. This TCR was recovered from a woman aged 40 to 50 with active or convalescent COVID-19. Sequencing was done on a sample of peripheral blood. Here the CDR3 DNA reads TGTGCCAGCAGCTCAGGGACAGCGCAGTATGGCTACACCTTC. Translated, it gives CASSSGTAQYGYTF.